This record concerns one T cell receptor (beta chain) sequence. The entry originates in a study of T cell responses to AZD1222 COVID-19 vaccine. Germline V gene sequence: CDR1 LGHNA, CDR2 YNFKEQ. V trimming: 6 bases; J trimming: 6 bases; junction bases outside the gene matches: 5. The CDR3 sequence is 14 residues long. The method was immunoSEQ multiplex PCR; TCRdb's version includes in-frame clones alone and lacks a portion of them. Of fewer than 250,000 clones listed, approximately 92% are singletons. Specimen: peripheral blood, collected on day 0 of AZD1222 vaccination. This rearrangement joins TRBV4-2 to TRBJ2-2, with TRBD1 identical over 9 bases. The sequence came from an adult in good health. CDR3 sequence reads: CASRGQGRAGELFF. The DNA for the CDR3 is TGTGCCAGCAGGGGACAGGGAAGGGCCGGGGAGCTGTTTTTT.